This T cell receptor (beta chain) was identified during a study of T cell responses to AZD1222 COVID-19 vaccine. Study-level information: Pooling was applied to second doses at about 4 or about 12 weeks.

The method was immunoSEQ multiplex PCR; TCRdb's version includes in-frame clones alone and lacks a portion of them. The repertoire consists of 130,000 or so clones, with around nine tenths occurring once and the leading ten covering roughly 6.3%. The V gene's germline CDR1 is MNHEY and CDR2 SVGAGI. The CDR3 is 14 amino acids. V shed 7 bases, J shed 7 bases, and the junction held 10 bases outside the gene matches. Sample: peripheral blood, taken on day 0 of AZD1222 vaccination. V and J are TRBV6-5 and TRBJ1-2; 9 positions match TRBD1. This receptor was obtained from an adult in good health. CDR3 DNA sequence: TGTGCCAGCAATACACAGGGGGCCCCAGGTGGCTACACCTTC. It translates to CASNTQGAPGGYTF.